These T cell receptor beta chains were read from a single sample in a study of shared clonotypes between healthy human individuals. Only in-frame clones appear in the TCRdb table, and some are missing; sequencing was by immunoSEQ multiplex PCR. The repertoire has around 1.9 million clones, 93% of them found once; the top ten carry more than 1.5%. The sequencing sample was made of naive CD8+ T cells from PBMCs. These receptors originate from a young man in good health. Some clones in this sample may be carry-over from other donors' samples. Each CDR3 is given with its conserved first and last residue. Fields, in order: J gene, clone size, V gene, CDR3 length, D gene, CDR3 DNA, CDR3 protein. The D gene is left open where the match is weak. A clone size is listed for some rows: how often the clone was seen (once, few, many), or a class if it is expanded.

J gene: TRBJ2-1; clone size: NA; V gene: TRBV9; CDR3 length: 15; D gene: NA; CDR3 DNA: TGTGCCAGCAGCCCGAGCCAGGGGCAGGACAATGAGCAGTTCTTC; CDR3 protein: CASSPSQGQDNEQFF
J gene: TRBJ1-2; clone size: NA; V gene: TRBV4-2; CDR3 length: 13; D gene: NA; CDR3 DNA: TGTGCCAGCAGCCAAGATTGGCCCGATGGCTACACCTTC; CDR3 protein: CASSQDWPDGYTF
J gene: TRBJ2-1; clone size: NA; V gene: TRBV19; CDR3 length: 12; D gene: NA; CDR3 DNA: TGTGCCAGTAACACAGGGTCGAATGAGCAGTTCTTC; CDR3 protein: CASNTGSNEQFF
J gene: TRBJ1-1; clone size: NA; V gene: TRBV27; CDR3 length: 14; D gene: NA; CDR3 DNA: TGTGCCAGCAGTTTAATATATGAGAACACTGAAGCTTTCTTT; CDR3 protein: CASSLIYENTEAFF
J gene: TRBJ2-7; clone size: NA; V gene: TRBV30; CDR3 length: 12; D gene: NA; CDR3 DNA: TGTGCCTGGAGTGTAGGGGATTACGAGCAGTACTTC; CDR3 protein: CAWSVGDYEQYF
J gene: TRBJ2-2; clone size: NA; V gene: TRBV19; CDR3 length: 15; D gene: TRBD2; CDR3 DNA: TGTGCCAGTAGTATAAGGGAGGGCCGAGGCGGGGAGCTGTTTTTT; CDR3 protein: CASSIREGRGGELFF
J gene: TRBJ2-7; clone size: NA; V gene: TRBV4-1; CDR3 length: 15; D gene: TRBD1; CDR3 DNA: TGCGCCAGCAGCTTTTCCGGGACAGGGGATGACGAGCAGTACTTC; CDR3 protein: CASSFSGTGDDEQYF
J gene: TRBJ2-1; clone size: NA; V gene: TRBV5-1; CDR3 length: 13; D gene: NA; CDR3 DNA: TGCGCCAGCAGCTTGGTGCCCGTACAGGGGCAGTTCTTC; CDR3 protein: CASSLVPVQGQFF
J gene: TRBJ1-2; clone size: NA; V gene: TRBV10-3; CDR3 length: 17; D gene: NA; CDR3 DNA: TGTGCCATCAGTGAGTCGGTTTATCTTGGGGGTGGCTATGGCTACACCTTC; CDR3 protein: CAISESVYLGGGYGYTF
J gene: TRBJ1-5; clone size: once; V gene: TRBV6-1; CDR3 length: 14; D gene: NA; CDR3 DNA: TGTGCCAGCAGGACAGGACAGCCCAATCAGCCCCAGCATTTT; CDR3 protein: CASRTGQPNQPQHF
J gene: TRBJ2-4; clone size: NA; V gene: TRBV4-3; CDR3 length: 18; D gene: TRBD2; CDR3 DNA: TGCGCCAGCAGCCTTCATCTAGCGGGAGGGCCCGGGGAAAACATTCAGTACTTC; CDR3 protein: CASSLHLAGGPGENIQYF
J gene: TRBJ2-3; clone size: NA; V gene: TRBV9; CDR3 length: 17; D gene: TRBD2; CDR3 DNA: TGTGCCAGCAGCGTAGCTACGGCTAGCGGACGCACAGATACGCAGTATTTT; CDR3 protein: CASSVATASGRTDTQYF
J gene: TRBJ2-2; clone size: once; V gene: TRBV9; CDR3 length: 14; D gene: NA; CDR3 DNA: TGTGCCAGCAGCGCGGACAGGAACACCGGGGAGCTGTTTTTT; CDR3 protein: CASSADRNTGELFF
J gene: TRBJ2-7; clone size: NA; V gene: TRBV15; CDR3 length: 16; D gene: TRBD1; CDR3 DNA: TGTGCCACCAGCAGAATATTCGTGACAGGGTACGACGAGCAGTACTTC; CDR3 protein: CATSRIFVTGYDEQYF
J gene: TRBJ2-1; clone size: NA; V gene: TRBV2; CDR3 length: 17; D gene: NA; CDR3 DNA: TGTGCCAGCAGCGCCCCGAGCGTGGGCCTGAACTACAATGAGCAGTTCTTC; CDR3 protein: CASSAPSVGLNYNEQFF
J gene: TRBJ2-1; clone size: NA; V gene: TRBV7-2; CDR3 length: 13; D gene: NA; CDR3 DNA: TGTGCCAGCAGCCACGGAGGAAACAATGAGCAGTTCTTC; CDR3 protein: CASSHGGNNEQFF
J gene: TRBJ2-7; clone size: NA; V gene: TRBV11-2; CDR3 length: 12; D gene: NA; CDR3 DNA: TGTGCCAGCAGCTCCCTGACCTACGAGCAGTACTTC; CDR3 protein: CASSSLTYEQYF
J gene: TRBJ2-7; clone size: once; V gene: TRBV27; CDR3 length: 14; D gene: TRBD1; CDR3 DNA: TGTGCCAGCAGTTCGACCGGGACAGAATACGAGCAGTACTTC; CDR3 protein: CASSSTGTEYEQYF
J gene: TRBJ1-1; clone size: NA; V gene: TRBV27; CDR3 length: 15; D gene: TRBD1; CDR3 DNA: TGTGCCAGCAGTTCGGGACAGGGGACTCTCGCTGAAGCTTTCTTT; CDR3 protein: CASSSGQGTLAEAFF
J gene: TRBJ2-7; clone size: NA; V gene: TRBV2; CDR3 length: 16; D gene: TRBD2; CDR3 DNA: TGTGCCAGCAGTGAACTTAGGACTAGGGTCGGGTACGAGCAGTACTTC; CDR3 protein: CASSELRTRVGYEQYF
J gene: TRBJ1-1; clone size: NA; V gene: TRBV6-5; CDR3 length: 15; D gene: NA; CDR3 DNA: TGTGCCAGCAGTTACTCTGGAGACACCAACACTGAAGCTTTCTTT; CDR3 protein: CASSYSGDTNTEAFF
J gene: TRBJ1-1; clone size: NA; V gene: TRBV7-9; CDR3 length: 14; D gene: NA; CDR3 DNA: TGTGCCAGCAGCTTCCCTGGTGGGGGTGATGAAGCTTTCTTT; CDR3 protein: CASSFPGGGDEAFF
J gene: TRBJ2-3; clone size: NA; V gene: TRBV19; CDR3 length: 15; D gene: TRBD2; CDR3 DNA: TGTGCCAGTAGCCCCCGACTAGCGGCCACAGATACGCAGTATTTT; CDR3 protein: CASSPRLAATDTQYF
J gene: TRBJ1-3; clone size: NA; V gene: TRBV30; CDR3 length: 14; D gene: NA; CDR3 DNA: TGTGCCTGGAAGAGCTACCTCTCTGGAAACACCATATATTTT; CDR3 protein: CAWKSYLSGNTIYF
J gene: TRBJ2-1; clone size: NA; V gene: TRBV15; CDR3 length: 24; D gene: TRBD2; CDR3 DNA: TGTGCCACCAGCAGAGGCGTTCTCGGGACTAGCGGGAGAAGACCCCAAAGCTCCTACAATGAGCAGTTCTTC; CDR3 protein: CATSRGVLGTSGRRPQSSYNEQFF
J gene: TRBJ2-7; clone size: once; V gene: TRBV7-9; CDR3 length: 16; D gene: TRBD1; CDR3 DNA: TGTGCCAGCAGTCCTATTAGGACAGGGGGCTTCTACGAGCAGTACTTC; CDR3 protein: CASSPIRTGGFYEQYF
J gene: TRBJ1-1; clone size: few; V gene: TRBV9; CDR3 length: 16; D gene: NA; CDR3 DNA: TGTGCCAGCAGCGTAGAGTCAGGGCAAATGAACACTGAAGCTTTCTTT; CDR3 protein: CASSVESGQMNTEAFF
J gene: TRBJ2-1; clone size: NA; V gene: TRBV10-3; CDR3 length: 19; D gene: TRBD2; CDR3 DNA: TGTGCCATCAGTGAGACTAGCGGGTTATTGCAGACAACCTACAATGAGCAGTTCTTC; CDR3 protein: CAISETSGLLQTTYNEQFF
J gene: TRBJ2-1; clone size: NA; V gene: TRBV2; CDR3 length: 14; D gene: NA; CDR3 DNA: TGTGCCAGCACGGGAGTTGATCGTTTGAATGAGCAGTTCTTC; CDR3 protein: CASTGVDRLNEQFF
J gene: TRBJ2-7; clone size: once; V gene: TRBV5-6; CDR3 length: 14; D gene: NA; CDR3 DNA: TGTGCCAGCAGCCGTGGACTAATCCTCTACGAGCAGTACTTC; CDR3 protein: CASSRGLILYEQYF
J gene: TRBJ1-1; clone size: NA; V gene: TRBV6-4; CDR3 length: 15; D gene: NA; CDR3 DNA: TGTGCCAGCAGTCCCAGCCCGGGACAGAACACTGAAGCTTTCTTT; CDR3 protein: CASSPSPGQNTEAFF
J gene: TRBJ1-4; clone size: NA; V gene: TRBV29-1; CDR3 length: 15; D gene: TRBD1; CDR3 DNA: TGCAGCGTCTTTTATAGGGACCCAGGGGGGGAAAAACTGTTTTTT; CDR3 protein: CSVFYRDPGGEKLFF
J gene: TRBJ1-4; clone size: NA; V gene: TRBV7-9; CDR3 length: 14; D gene: NA; CDR3 DNA: TGTGCCAGCAGCTTAGAGGAGATTAATGAAAAACTGTTTTTT; CDR3 protein: CASSLEEINEKLFF
J gene: TRBJ2-7; clone size: NA; V gene: TRBV9; CDR3 length: 15; D gene: NA; CDR3 DNA: TGTGCCAGCAGCGTAGGTGGCGGGCTTTCGTACGAGCAGTACTTC; CDR3 protein: CASSVGGGLSYEQYF
J gene: TRBJ2-3; clone size: NA; V gene: TRBV5-1; CDR3 length: 15; D gene: NA; CDR3 DNA: TGCGCCAGCAGTGAAGGGCTAGGAAGGGCAGATACGCAGTATTTT; CDR3 protein: CASSEGLGRADTQYF
J gene: TRBJ2-2; clone size: NA; V gene: TRBV29-1; CDR3 length: 15; D gene: TRBD2; CDR3 DNA: TGCAGCGTTGGACCAGCGGGAGTTGATGGGGGGGAGCTGTTTTTT; CDR3 protein: CSVGPAGVDGGELFF
J gene: TRBJ2-2; clone size: NA; V gene: TRBV9; CDR3 length: 13; D gene: NA; CDR3 DNA: TGTGCCAGCAGCGCCAGGGGGGCCGGGGAGCTGTTTTTT; CDR3 protein: CASSARGAGELFF
J gene: TRBJ2-7; clone size: NA; V gene: TRBV5-4; CDR3 length: 14; D gene: NA; CDR3 DNA: TGTGCCAGCAGCTTGGACCCAGGGGCCTACGAGCAGTACTTC; CDR3 protein: CASSLDPGAYEQYF
J gene: TRBJ1-2; clone size: NA; V gene: TRBV5-8; CDR3 length: 17; D gene: TRBD1; CDR3 DNA: TGTGCCAGCGGGTTCTGGAACCGGGACAGGGACCCCTATGGCTACACCTTC; CDR3 protein: CASGFWNRDRDPYGYTF
J gene: TRBJ2-2; clone size: NA; V gene: TRBV29-1; CDR3 length: 15; D gene: NA; CDR3 DNA: TGCAGCGTTGAAGCAGGGGGGCTAAGGACCGGGGAGCTGTTTTTT; CDR3 protein: CSVEAGGLRTGELFF
J gene: TRBJ1-2; clone size: NA; V gene: TRBV6-5; CDR3 length: 11; D gene: NA; CDR3 DNA: TGTGCCAGCAGTACGAGAGATGGCTACACCTTC; CDR3 protein: CASSTRDGYTF
J gene: TRBJ2-7; clone size: NA; V gene: TRBV7-8; CDR3 length: 16; D gene: TRBD1; CDR3 DNA: TGTGCCAGCAGCTTAGGCCGGACAGGGGGACGCCACGAGCAGTACTTC; CDR3 protein: CASSLGRTGGRHEQYF
J gene: TRBJ2-7; clone size: NA; V gene: TRBV28; CDR3 length: 16; D gene: TRBD2; CDR3 DNA: TGTGCCAGCAGCCCCCAACTTAGCGGGCATGGATACGAGCAGTACTTC; CDR3 protein: CASSPQLSGHGYEQYF
J gene: TRBJ2-1; clone size: NA; V gene: TRBV30; CDR3 length: 15; D gene: NA; CDR3 DNA: TGTGCCGTGGAGCCCAGCGGAAGCTCCTACAATGAGCAGTTCTTC; CDR3 protein: CAVEPSGSSYNEQFF
J gene: TRBJ2-3; clone size: NA; V gene: TRBV7-3; CDR3 length: 15; D gene: TRBD1; CDR3 DNA: TGTGCCAGCAGCCCAGTGACAGGGGCCACAGATACGCAGTATTTT; CDR3 protein: CASSPVTGATDTQYF
J gene: TRBJ2-7; clone size: NA; V gene: TRBV5-1; CDR3 length: 14; D gene: TRBD1; CDR3 DNA: TGCGCCAGCAGCGTAAGGACAGGGGGCTACGAGCAGTACTTC; CDR3 protein: CASSVRTGGYEQYF
J gene: TRBJ2-1; clone size: NA; V gene: TRBV6-4; CDR3 length: 12; D gene: TRBD2; CDR3 DNA: TGTGCCAGCAGGACTAGCGGGAATGAGCAGTTCTTC; CDR3 protein: CASRTSGNEQFF
J gene: TRBJ2-7; clone size: NA; V gene: TRBV5-1; CDR3 length: 15; D gene: NA; CDR3 DNA: TGCGCCAGCAGCTTGAGTTACCAAGTCCCCTACGAGCAGTACTTC; CDR3 protein: CASSLSYQVPYEQYF
J gene: TRBJ2-7; clone size: once; V gene: TRBV7-9; CDR3 length: 13; D gene: NA; CDR3 DNA: TGTGCCAGCACGCTAGGGACTCCCTACGAGCAGTACTTC; CDR3 protein: CASTLGTPYEQYF
J gene: TRBJ2-7; clone size: NA; V gene: TRBV27; CDR3 length: 15; D gene: NA; CDR3 DNA: TGTGCCAGCAGTCCTGGGGGAGGGGGCGCGTACGAGCAGTACTTC; CDR3 protein: CASSPGGGGAYEQYF
J gene: TRBJ1-2; clone size: once; V gene: TRBV7-9; CDR3 length: 15; D gene: NA; CDR3 DNA: TGTGCCAGCAGCTTAGATTTGGGGGGCCCCTATGGCTACACCTTC; CDR3 protein: CASSLDLGGPYGYTF
J gene: TRBJ1-4; clone size: NA; V gene: TRBV25-1; CDR3 length: 13; D gene: TRBD1; CDR3 DNA: TGTGCCAGCAGTGTAGGGGGCAGTGAAAAACTGTTTTTT; CDR3 protein: CASSVGGSEKLFF
J gene: TRBJ2-7; clone size: NA; V gene: TRBV5-1; CDR3 length: 17; D gene: TRBD1; CDR3 DNA: TGCGCCAGCAGCCTCTACCTATCCGGCCCAGGGGGCAACGAGCAGTACTTC; CDR3 protein: CASSLYLSGPGGNEQYF
J gene: TRBJ2-7; clone size: NA; V gene: TRBV27; CDR3 length: 13; D gene: NA; CDR3 DNA: TGTGCCAGCAGTCCAGTTATCTCCTACGAGCAGTACTTC; CDR3 protein: CASSPVISYEQYF
J gene: TRBJ2-7; clone size: NA; V gene: TRBV7-6; CDR3 length: 15; D gene: NA; CDR3 DNA: TGTGCCAGCAGCTCAAGGGACTCCCTTCCCCACGAGCAGTACTTC; CDR3 protein: CASSSRDSLPHEQYF
J gene: TRBJ1-5; clone size: few; V gene: TRBV4-1; CDR3 length: 16; D gene: NA; CDR3 DNA: TGCGCCAGCAGCCAGTCGACCGGGCGGGGCAATCAGCCCCAGCATTTT; CDR3 protein: CASSQSTGRGNQPQHF
J gene: TRBJ1-1; clone size: NA; V gene: TRBV9; CDR3 length: 17; D gene: TRBD1; CDR3 DNA: TGTGCCAGCAGCGTAAACCCCGGACAGGGGTTCGGCGCTGAAGCTTTCTTT; CDR3 protein: CASSVNPGQGFGAEAFF
J gene: TRBJ2-2; clone size: NA; V gene: TRBV10-3; CDR3 length: 14; D gene: NA; CDR3 DNA: TGTGCCATCAGTGAGTCGCGCAGCACCGGGGAGCTGTTTTTT; CDR3 protein: CAISESRSTGELFF
J gene: TRBJ2-7; clone size: NA; V gene: TRBV6-5; CDR3 length: 15; D gene: NA; CDR3 DNA: TGTGCCAGCAGCCTAGTTGCGGGACAAGCCTACGAGCAGTACTTC; CDR3 protein: CASSLVAGQAYEQYF
J gene: TRBJ2-7; clone size: NA; V gene: TRBV5-6; CDR3 length: 15; D gene: TRBD2; CDR3 DNA: TGTGCCAGCAGCCTACGGACTAGTCCTTCCTACGAGCAGTACTTC; CDR3 protein: CASSLRTSPSYEQYF